A selection of T cell receptor beta chains follows, all from one sample in a study of beta chain features in type 1 diabetes. Here immunoSEQ multiplex PCR was the method, and the copy in TCRdb shows in-frame clones only, minus some. Among 300,000 to 450,000 clones listed, around 20% were seen once. Specimen: naive CD4+ T cells from blood. The receptors shown here come from a woman younger than 35 in good health. Each CDR3 is given with its conserved first and last residue. D genes are given only for firm matches. The listing skips clone size in some rows; elsewhere it reads once, few, many or a size class.

cdr3_aa: CAWTGGGYEQYF
cdr3_nt: TGTGCCTGGACGGGCGGGGGCTACGAGCAGTACTTC
v_call: TRBV30
d_call: TRBD2
clone_size: few
j_call: TRBJ2-7

cdr3_aa: CASSLGDSGYEQYF
cdr3_nt: TGTGCCAGCAGCTTGGGGGACAGCGGGTACGAGCAGTACTTC
v_call: TRBV5-8
d_call: NA
clone_size: NA
j_call: TRBJ2-7

cdr3_aa: CASSRTGSGRGAGYEQFF
cdr3_nt: TGTGCCAGCAGCAGGACTGGGAGCGGGAGAGGGGCCGGATATGAGCAGTTCTTC
v_call: TRBV7-9
d_call: TRBD2
clone_size: NA
j_call: TRBJ2-1

cdr3_aa: CASSPRTGRNEQFF
cdr3_nt: TGTGCCAGCAGCCCCCGGACAGGTCGAAATGAGCAGTTCTTC
v_call: TRBV7-9
d_call: TRBD1
clone_size: few
j_call: TRBJ2-1

cdr3_aa: CASRPGTIGGEQFF
cdr3_nt: TGTGCCAGCAGACCCGGGACTATCGGCGGTGAGCAGTTCTTC
v_call: TRBV11-1
d_call: TRBD2
clone_size: NA
j_call: TRBJ2-1

cdr3_aa: CASSLPFTEAFF
cdr3_nt: TGTGCCAGCAGCTTACCTTTCACTGAAGCTTTCTTT
v_call: TRBV7-9
d_call: NA
clone_size: few
j_call: TRBJ1-1

cdr3_aa: CASGSTGQPQHF
cdr3_nt: TGTGCTAGTGGATCGACTGGCCAGCCCCAGCATTTT
v_call: TRBV12-5
d_call: NA
clone_size: few
j_call: TRBJ1-5

cdr3_aa: CASGTGDSYNEQFF
cdr3_nt: TGTGCCAGCGGGACGGGGGACTCCTACAATGAGCAGTTCTTC
v_call: TRBV6-6
d_call: NA
clone_size: NA
j_call: TRBJ2-1

cdr3_aa: CASSLGSLGEVWEKLFF
cdr3_nt: TGTGCCAGCTCGCTCGGCTCCCTAGGGGAAGTGTGGGAAAAACTGTTTTTT
v_call: TRBV7-9
d_call: NA
clone_size: few
j_call: TRBJ1-4

cdr3_aa: CASSFTSGGAGELFF
cdr3_nt: TGTGCCAGCAGTTTCACTAGCGGGGGGGCCGGGGAGCTGTTTTTT
v_call: TRBV28
d_call: TRBD2
clone_size: few
j_call: TRBJ2-2

cdr3_aa: CASGSRLAGGSDTQYF
cdr3_nt: TGCGCCAGCGGATCGCGACTAGCGGGGGGGTCAGATACGCAGTATTTT
v_call: TRBV5-1
d_call: TRBD2
clone_size: few
j_call: TRBJ2-3

cdr3_aa: CASGRAGADTQYF
cdr3_nt: TGCGCCAGCGGGCGAGCGGGGGCAGATACGCAGTATTTT
v_call: TRBV5-1
d_call: TRBD2
clone_size: few
j_call: TRBJ2-3

cdr3_aa: CASSIPGQGYQPQHF
cdr3_nt: TGTGCCAGTAGTATCCCGGGACAGGGATATCAGCCCCAGCATTTT
v_call: TRBV19
d_call: TRBD1
clone_size: few
j_call: TRBJ1-5

cdr3_aa: CAISDGGDTQYF
cdr3_nt: TGTGCCATCAGTGACGGAGGGGATACGCAGTATTTT
v_call: TRBV10-3
d_call: NA
clone_size: few
j_call: TRBJ2-3

cdr3_aa: CASSTGSGGLYNEQFF
cdr3_nt: TGCGCCAGCAGCACGGGGAGCGGGGGATTATACAATGAGCAGTTCTTC
v_call: TRBV5-1
d_call: TRBD2
clone_size: NA
j_call: TRBJ2-1

cdr3_aa: CASSLDRGNQPQHF
cdr3_nt: TGTGCCAGCAGCTTAGACAGGGGAAATCAGCCCCAGCATTTT
v_call: TRBV7-2
d_call: TRBD1
clone_size: few
j_call: TRBJ1-5

cdr3_aa: CASSLDRQSVSYF
cdr3_nt: TGTGCCAGCAGCTTAGATAGACAGTCAGTCTCCTACTTC
v_call: TRBV7-2
d_call: NA
clone_size: NA
j_call: TRBJ2-7

cdr3_aa: CASSWGQHTSTDTQYF
cdr3_nt: TGCGCCAGCAGCTGGGGACAGCATACTAGCACAGATACGCAGTATTTT
v_call: TRBV5-1
d_call: TRBD1
clone_size: NA
j_call: TRBJ2-3

cdr3_aa: CASSVLGTGTYEQYF
cdr3_nt: TGTGCCAGCAGCGTGTTGGGGACAGGGACCTACGAGCAGTACTTC
v_call: TRBV9
d_call: TRBD1
clone_size: NA
j_call: TRBJ2-7

cdr3_aa: CASSSRRGGSQPQHF
cdr3_nt: TGTGCCAGCAGTTCTCGCAGGGGTGGGAGTCAGCCCCAGCATTTT
v_call: TRBV27
d_call: NA
clone_size: NA
j_call: TRBJ1-5

cdr3_aa: CASRFRGGTDTQYF
cdr3_nt: TGTGCCAGCAGATTTCGGGGGGGCACAGATACGCAGTATTTT
v_call: TRBV5-6
d_call: TRBD2
clone_size: few
j_call: TRBJ2-3

cdr3_aa: CASSSTENIQYF
cdr3_nt: TGTGCCAGCAGCTCTACAGAGAACATTCAGTACTTC
v_call: TRBV5-4
d_call: NA
clone_size: few
j_call: TRBJ2-4

cdr3_aa: CASSDQGNYGYTF
cdr3_nt: TGTGCCAGCAGCGACCAGGGTAACTATGGCTACACCTTC
v_call: TRBV5-4
d_call: NA
clone_size: NA
j_call: TRBJ1-2

cdr3_aa: CASSPRVSGRTDTQYF
cdr3_nt: TGTGCCAGCAGCCCTAGGGTATCAGGGAGGACAGATACGCAGTATTTT
v_call: TRBV7-2
d_call: NA
clone_size: few
j_call: TRBJ2-3

cdr3_aa: CASSYSYTVYAQYF
cdr3_nt: TGTGCCAGCAGTTACTCATACACAGTTTACGCGCAGTATTTT
v_call: TRBV6-5
d_call: NA
clone_size: NA
j_call: TRBJ2-3

cdr3_aa: CASSLGVRNTEAFF
cdr3_nt: TGTGCCAGCAGCTTGGGAGTTCGGAACACTGAAGCTTTCTTT
v_call: TRBV5-4
d_call: NA
clone_size: few
j_call: TRBJ1-1

cdr3_aa: CASSLTGARGNIQYF
cdr3_nt: TGTGCCAGCAGCTTAACTGGGGCCCGGGGGAACATTCAGTACTTC
v_call: TRBV7-3
d_call: NA
clone_size: few
j_call: TRBJ2-4

cdr3_aa: CASSLGEGYGYTF
cdr3_nt: TGTGCCAGCAGCTTAGGAGAGGGCTATGGCTACACCTTC
v_call: TRBV7-3
d_call: NA
clone_size: few
j_call: TRBJ1-2

cdr3_aa: CASTSLELNTEAFF
cdr3_nt: TGCGCCAGCACCTCACTCGAGTTGAACACTGAAGCTTTCTTT
v_call: TRBV5-1
d_call: NA
clone_size: few
j_call: TRBJ1-1

cdr3_aa: CASSETSVSYNEQFF
cdr3_nt: TGTGCCAGCTCAGAGACTAGCGTCTCCTACAATGAGCAGTTCTTC
v_call: TRBV18
d_call: TRBD2
clone_size: few
j_call: TRBJ2-1

cdr3_aa: CASTTGRSGANVLTF
cdr3_nt: TGTGCCAGTACGACAGGCCGCTCTGGGGCCAACGTCCTGACTTTC
v_call: TRBV19
d_call: NA
clone_size: few
j_call: TRBJ2-6

cdr3_aa: CASSQETYNEQFF
cdr3_nt: TGTGCCAGCAGCCAAGAGACTTACAATGAGCAGTTCTTC
v_call: TRBV4-2
d_call: NA
clone_size: NA
j_call: TRBJ2-1

cdr3_aa: CASSTHPGTGVNEQYF
cdr3_nt: TGTGCTAGCAGCACCCATCCCGGGACAGGGGTCAACGAGCAGTACTTC
v_call: TRBV7-7
d_call: TRBD1
clone_size: NA
j_call: TRBJ2-7

cdr3_aa: CASSWTSGSLQETQYF
cdr3_nt: TGTGCCAGCAGTTGGACTAGCGGGAGCTTACAAGAGACCCAGTACTTC
v_call: TRBV11-2
d_call: TRBD2
clone_size: few
j_call: TRBJ2-5

cdr3_aa: CASSPATGIENTEAFF
cdr3_nt: TGCGCCAGCAGCCCCGCGACAGGGATTGAGAACACTGAAGCTTTCTTT
v_call: TRBV5-1
d_call: TRBD1
clone_size: NA
j_call: TRBJ1-1

cdr3_aa: CAWSKGQGAYNEQFF
cdr3_nt: TGTGCCTGGAGTAAAGGACAGGGGGCCTACAATGAGCAGTTCTTC
v_call: TRBV30
d_call: TRBD1
clone_size: NA
j_call: TRBJ2-1

cdr3_aa: CSVSGRARGTEAFF
cdr3_nt: TGCAGCGTCTCCGGGAGGGCTCGAGGAACTGAAGCTTTCTTT
v_call: TRBV29-1
d_call: NA
clone_size: many
j_call: TRBJ1-1

cdr3_aa: CASTPSYEQYF
cdr3_nt: TGTGCCAGCACCCCTTCCTACGAGCAGTACTTC
v_call: TRBV2
d_call: NA
clone_size: NA
j_call: TRBJ2-7

cdr3_aa: CASSLAVGNIQYF
cdr3_nt: TGTGCCAGCAGCTTGGCCGTCGGAAACATTCAGTACTTC
v_call: TRBV5-6
d_call: NA
clone_size: NA
j_call: TRBJ2-4

cdr3_aa: CASSQRLAGEQFF
cdr3_nt: TGTGCCAGCAGCCAGAGACTAGCGGGCGAGCAGTTCTTC
v_call: TRBV14
d_call: TRBD2
clone_size: NA
j_call: TRBJ2-1

cdr3_aa: CASSSPGGDIQYF
cdr3_nt: TGCGCCAGCAGCTCTCCGGGGGGAGACATTCAGTACTTC
v_call: TRBV5-1
d_call: TRBD2
clone_size: few
j_call: TRBJ2-4

cdr3_aa: CASSATSGGFLQYF
cdr3_nt: TGTGCCAGCAGTGCGACTAGCGGGGGGTTCCTTCAGTACTTC
v_call: TRBV6-5
d_call: TRBD2
clone_size: few
j_call: TRBJ2-4

cdr3_aa: CASKQGAGNEQFF
cdr3_nt: TGTGCCAGCAAACAGGGGGCAGGCAATGAGCAGTTCTTC
v_call: TRBV11-3
d_call: TRBD1
clone_size: NA
j_call: TRBJ2-1

cdr3_aa: CAWRGSRTGYNEQFF
cdr3_nt: TGTGCCTGGAGGGGATCCAGGACAGGATACAATGAGCAGTTCTTC
v_call: TRBV30
d_call: TRBD1
clone_size: NA
j_call: TRBJ2-1

cdr3_aa: CASSLVAGRTDTQYF
cdr3_nt: TGTGCCAGCAGCTTAGTCGCGGGTCGCACAGATACGCAGTATTTT
v_call: TRBV7-2
d_call: NA
clone_size: NA
j_call: TRBJ2-3

cdr3_aa: CSVSRTVDSYEQYF
cdr3_nt: TGCAGCGTGTCACGGACAGTGGACTCCTACGAGCAGTACTTC
v_call: TRBV29-1
d_call: NA
clone_size: few
j_call: TRBJ2-7

cdr3_aa: CASSYSRENTEAFF
cdr3_nt: TGTGCCAGCAGTTACTCCAGGGAGAACACTGAAGCTTTCTTT
v_call: TRBV6-5
d_call: NA
clone_size: NA
j_call: TRBJ1-1

cdr3_aa: CASSLEGEQFF
cdr3_nt: TGTGCCAGCAGTCTTGAGGGTGAGCAGTTCTTC
v_call: TRBV2
d_call: NA
clone_size: few
j_call: TRBJ2-1

cdr3_aa: CASSPTGTGGAGYTF
cdr3_nt: TGTGCCAGCAGCCCGACCGGGACAGGGGGCGCTGGCTACACCTTC
v_call: TRBV5-4
d_call: TRBD1
clone_size: few
j_call: TRBJ1-2

cdr3_aa: CAWSGRGRNYEQYF
cdr3_nt: TGTGCCTGGAGCGGGAGGGGGCGCAACTACGAGCAGTACTTC
v_call: TRBV30
d_call: NA
clone_size: NA
j_call: TRBJ2-7